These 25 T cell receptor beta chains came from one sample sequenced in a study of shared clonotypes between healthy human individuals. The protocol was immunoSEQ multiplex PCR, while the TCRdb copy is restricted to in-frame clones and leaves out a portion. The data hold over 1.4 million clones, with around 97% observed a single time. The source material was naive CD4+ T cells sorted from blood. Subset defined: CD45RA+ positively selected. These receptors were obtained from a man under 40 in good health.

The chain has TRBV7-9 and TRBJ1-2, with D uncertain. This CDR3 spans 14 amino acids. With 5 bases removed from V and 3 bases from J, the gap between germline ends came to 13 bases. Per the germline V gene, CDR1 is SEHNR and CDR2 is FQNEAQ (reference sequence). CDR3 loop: CASSGLDGHYGYTF. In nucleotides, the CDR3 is TGTGCCAGCAGCGGCCTCGACGGCCACTATGGCTACACCTTC.

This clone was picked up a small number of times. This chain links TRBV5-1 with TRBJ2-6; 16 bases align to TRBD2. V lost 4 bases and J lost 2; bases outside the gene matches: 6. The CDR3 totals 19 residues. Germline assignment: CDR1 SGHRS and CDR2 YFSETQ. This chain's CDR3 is CASSPGTSGRAAGANVLTF. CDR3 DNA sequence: TGCGCCAGCAGCCCCGGGACTAGCGGGAGGGCCGCTGGGGCCAACGTCCTGACTTTC.

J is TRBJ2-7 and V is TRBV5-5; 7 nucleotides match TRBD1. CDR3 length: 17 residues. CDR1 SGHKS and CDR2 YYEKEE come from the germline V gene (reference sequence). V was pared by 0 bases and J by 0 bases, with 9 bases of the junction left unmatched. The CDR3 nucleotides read TGTGCCAGCAGCTTGGTCCCCCAGGACAGGTTCTCCTACGAGCAGTACTTC. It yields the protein CASSLVPQDRFSYEQYF.

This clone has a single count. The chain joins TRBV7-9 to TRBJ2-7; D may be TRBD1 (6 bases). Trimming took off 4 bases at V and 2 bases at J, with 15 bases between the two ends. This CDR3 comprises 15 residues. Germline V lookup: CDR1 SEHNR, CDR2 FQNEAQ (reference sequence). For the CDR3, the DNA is TGTGCCAGCAGCTCAATACAGGGAAGAACCTACGAGCAGTACTTC. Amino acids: CASSSIQGRTYEQYF.

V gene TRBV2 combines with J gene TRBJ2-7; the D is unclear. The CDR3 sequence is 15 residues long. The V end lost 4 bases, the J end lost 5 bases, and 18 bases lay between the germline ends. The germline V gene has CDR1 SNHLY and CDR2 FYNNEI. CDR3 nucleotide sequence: TGTGCCAGCAGTGGAAGTCGCGGCCTTTCCCACGAGCAGTACTTC. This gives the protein CASSGSRGLSHEQYF.

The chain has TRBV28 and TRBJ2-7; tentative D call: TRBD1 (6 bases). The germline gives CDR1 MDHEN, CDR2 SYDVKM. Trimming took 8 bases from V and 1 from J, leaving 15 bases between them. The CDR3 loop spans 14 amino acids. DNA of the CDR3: TGTGCCAGCCATCCGGGACACCGATCCTACGAGCAGTACTTC. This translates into CASHPGHRSYEQYF. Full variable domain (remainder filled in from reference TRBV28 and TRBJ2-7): DVKVTQSSRYLVKRTGEKVFLECVQDMDHENMFWYRQDPGLGLRLIYFSYDVKMKEKGDIPEGYSVSREKKERFSLILESASTNQTSMYLCASHPGHRSYEQYFGPGTRLTVT.

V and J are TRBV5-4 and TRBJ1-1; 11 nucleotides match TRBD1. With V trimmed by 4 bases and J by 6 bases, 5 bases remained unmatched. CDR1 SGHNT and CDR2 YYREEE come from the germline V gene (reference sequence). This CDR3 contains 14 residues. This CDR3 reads CASSRTGGVAEAFF. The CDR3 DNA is TGTGCCAGCAGCCGGACAGGGGGCGTTGCTGAAGCTTTCTTT.

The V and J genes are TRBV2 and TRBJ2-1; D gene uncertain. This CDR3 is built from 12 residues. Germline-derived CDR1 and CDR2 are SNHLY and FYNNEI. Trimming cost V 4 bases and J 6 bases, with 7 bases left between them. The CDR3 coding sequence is TGTGCCAGCAGTGCCGAACGCAATGAGCAGTTCTTC. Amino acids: CASSAERNEQFF.

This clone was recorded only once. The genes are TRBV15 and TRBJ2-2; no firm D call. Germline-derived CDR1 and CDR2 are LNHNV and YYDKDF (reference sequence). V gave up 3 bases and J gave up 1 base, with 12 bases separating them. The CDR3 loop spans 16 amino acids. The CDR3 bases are TGTGCCACCAGCAGGGAATCCGGTAGGAACACCGGGGAGCTGTTTTTT. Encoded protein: CATSRESGRNTGELFF. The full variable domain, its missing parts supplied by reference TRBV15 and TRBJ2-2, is DAMVIQNPRYQVTQFGKPVTLSCSQTLNHNVMYWYQQKSSQAPKLLFHYYDKDFNNEADTPDNFQSRRPNTSFCFLDIRSPGLGDTAMYLCATSRESGRNTGELFFGEGSRLTVL.

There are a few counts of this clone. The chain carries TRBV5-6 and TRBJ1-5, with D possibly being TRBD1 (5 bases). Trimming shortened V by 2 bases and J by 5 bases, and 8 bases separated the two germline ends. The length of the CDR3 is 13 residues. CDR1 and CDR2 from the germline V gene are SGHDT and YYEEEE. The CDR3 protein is CASSFGRDQPQHF. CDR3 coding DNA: TGTGCCAGCAGCTTTGGCAGGGATCAGCCCCAGCATTTT.

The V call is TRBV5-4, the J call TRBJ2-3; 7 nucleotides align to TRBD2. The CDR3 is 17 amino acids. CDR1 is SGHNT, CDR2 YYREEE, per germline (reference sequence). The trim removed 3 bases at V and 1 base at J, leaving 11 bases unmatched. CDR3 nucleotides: TGTGCCAGCAGCTCGGGCGGGACTCGGGGGGGCACAGATACGCAGTATTTT. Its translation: CASSSGGTRGGTDTQYF.

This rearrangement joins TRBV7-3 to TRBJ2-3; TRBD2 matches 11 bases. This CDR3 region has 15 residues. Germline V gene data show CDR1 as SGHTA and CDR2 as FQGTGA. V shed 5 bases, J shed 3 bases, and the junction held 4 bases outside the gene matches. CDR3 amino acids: CASSQLAGATDTQYF. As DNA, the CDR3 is TGTGCCAGCAGCCAACTAGCGGGAGCGACAGATACGCAGTATTTT.

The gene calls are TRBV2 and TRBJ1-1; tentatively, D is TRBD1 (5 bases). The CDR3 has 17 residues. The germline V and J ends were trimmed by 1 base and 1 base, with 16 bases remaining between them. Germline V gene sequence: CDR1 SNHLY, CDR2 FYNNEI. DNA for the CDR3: TGTGCCAGCAGTGAAGGGGGGAGAGGCACAACGAACACTGAAGCTTTCTTT. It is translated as CASSEGGRGTTNTEAFF.

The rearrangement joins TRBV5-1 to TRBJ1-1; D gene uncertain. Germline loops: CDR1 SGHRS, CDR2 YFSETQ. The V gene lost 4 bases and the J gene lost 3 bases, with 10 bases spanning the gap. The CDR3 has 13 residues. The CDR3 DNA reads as TGCGCCAGCAGCCTAAAACAAGACACTGAAGCTTTCTTT. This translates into CASSLKQDTEAFF.

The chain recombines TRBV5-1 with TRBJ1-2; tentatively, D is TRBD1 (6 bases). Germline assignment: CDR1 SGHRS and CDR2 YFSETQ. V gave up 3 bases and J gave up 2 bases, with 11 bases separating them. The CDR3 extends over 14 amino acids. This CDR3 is CASSSLQGNYGYTF. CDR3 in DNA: TGCGCCAGCAGCTCCTTACAGGGCAACTATGGCTACACCTTC.

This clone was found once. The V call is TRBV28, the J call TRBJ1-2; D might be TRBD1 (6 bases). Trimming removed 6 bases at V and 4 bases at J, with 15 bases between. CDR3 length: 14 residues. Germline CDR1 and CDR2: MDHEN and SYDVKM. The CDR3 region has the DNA TGTGCCAGCAGAAACTCAGGGGTGGTCTATGGCTACACCTTC. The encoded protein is CASRNSGVVYGYTF.

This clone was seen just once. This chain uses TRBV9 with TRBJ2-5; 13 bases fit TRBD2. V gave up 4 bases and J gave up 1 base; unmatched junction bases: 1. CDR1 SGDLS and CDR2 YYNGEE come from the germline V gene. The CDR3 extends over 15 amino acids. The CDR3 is CASSTSGRAQETQYF. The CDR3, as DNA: TGTGCCAGCAGCACTAGCGGGAGGGCCCAAGAGACCCAGTACTTC.

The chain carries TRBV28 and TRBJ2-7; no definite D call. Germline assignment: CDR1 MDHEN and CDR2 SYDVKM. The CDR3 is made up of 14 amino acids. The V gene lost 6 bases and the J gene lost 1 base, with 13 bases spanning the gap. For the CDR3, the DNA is TGTGCCAGCAGGGAACTGGACGAGTCCTACGAGCAGTACTTC. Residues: CASRELDESYEQYF.

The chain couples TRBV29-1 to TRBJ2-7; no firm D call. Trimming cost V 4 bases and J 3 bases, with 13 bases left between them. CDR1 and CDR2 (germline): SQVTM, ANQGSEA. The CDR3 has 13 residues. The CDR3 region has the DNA TGCAGCGTTGGGTTGGTAGGAAACTACGAGCAGTACTTC. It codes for CSVGLVGNYEQYF.

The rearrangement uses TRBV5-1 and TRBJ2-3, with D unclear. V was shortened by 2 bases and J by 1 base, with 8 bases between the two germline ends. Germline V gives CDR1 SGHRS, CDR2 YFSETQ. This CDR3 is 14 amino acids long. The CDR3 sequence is CASSFLTRTDTQYF. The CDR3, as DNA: TGCGCCAGCAGCTTTCTGACACGCACAGATACGCAGTATTTT. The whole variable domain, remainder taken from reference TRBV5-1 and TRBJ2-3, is KAGVTQTPRYLIKTRGQQVTLSCSPISGHRSVSWYQQTPGQGLQFLFEYFSETQRNKGNFPGRFSGRQFSNSRSEMNVSTLELGDSALYLCASSFLTRTDTQYFGPGTRLTVL.

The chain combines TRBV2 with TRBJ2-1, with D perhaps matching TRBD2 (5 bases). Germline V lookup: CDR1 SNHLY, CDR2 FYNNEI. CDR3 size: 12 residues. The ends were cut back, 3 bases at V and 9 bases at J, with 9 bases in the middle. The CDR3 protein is CASSEVASEQFF. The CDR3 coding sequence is TGTGCCAGCAGTGAGGTAGCGTCTGAGCAGTTCTTC. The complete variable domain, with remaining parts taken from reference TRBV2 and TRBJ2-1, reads EPEVTQTPSHQVTQMGQEVILRCVPISNHLYFYWYRQILGQKVEFLVSFYNNEISEKSEIFDDQFSVERPDGSNFTLKIRSTKLEDSAMYFCASSEVASEQFFGPGTRLTVL.

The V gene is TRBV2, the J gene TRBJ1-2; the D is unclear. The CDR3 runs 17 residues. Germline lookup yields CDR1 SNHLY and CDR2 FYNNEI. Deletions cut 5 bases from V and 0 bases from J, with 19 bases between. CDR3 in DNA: TGTGCCAGCAGTCAGCGCCGTTGGGATTGGGCTAACTATGGCTACACCTTC. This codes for CASSQRRWDWANYGYTF.

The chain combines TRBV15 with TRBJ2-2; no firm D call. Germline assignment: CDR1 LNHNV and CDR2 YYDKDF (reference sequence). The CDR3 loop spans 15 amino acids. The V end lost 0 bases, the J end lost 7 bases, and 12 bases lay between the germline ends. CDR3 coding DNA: TGTGCCACCAGCAGAGATCTTGGATACGGCGGGGAGCTGTTTTTT. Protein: CATSRDLGYGGELFF.

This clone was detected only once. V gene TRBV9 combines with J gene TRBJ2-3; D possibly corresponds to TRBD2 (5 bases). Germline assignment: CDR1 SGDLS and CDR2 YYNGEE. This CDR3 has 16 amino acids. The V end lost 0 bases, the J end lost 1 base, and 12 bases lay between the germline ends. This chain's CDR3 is CASSVGGSTGTDTQYF. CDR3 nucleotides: TGTGCCAGCAGCGTAGGCGGGTCCACCGGCACAGATACGCAGTATTTT.

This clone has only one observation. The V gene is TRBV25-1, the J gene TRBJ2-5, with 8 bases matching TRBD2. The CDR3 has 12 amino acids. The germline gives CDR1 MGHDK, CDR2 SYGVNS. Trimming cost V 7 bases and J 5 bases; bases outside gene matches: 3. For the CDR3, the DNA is TGTGCCAGCACGGGGGGGATCGAGACCCAGTACTTC. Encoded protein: CASTGGIETQYF.